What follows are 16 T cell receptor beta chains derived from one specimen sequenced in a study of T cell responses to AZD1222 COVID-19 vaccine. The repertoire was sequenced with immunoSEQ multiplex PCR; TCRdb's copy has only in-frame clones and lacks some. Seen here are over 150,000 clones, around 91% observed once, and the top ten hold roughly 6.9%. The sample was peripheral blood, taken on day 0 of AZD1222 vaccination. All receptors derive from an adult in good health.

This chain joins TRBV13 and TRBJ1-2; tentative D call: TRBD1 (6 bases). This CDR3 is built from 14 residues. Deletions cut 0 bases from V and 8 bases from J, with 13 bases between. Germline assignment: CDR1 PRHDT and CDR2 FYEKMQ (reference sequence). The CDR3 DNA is TGTGCCAGCAGCTTAGGTGCAGGGGTCGAAGGCTACACCTTC. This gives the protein CASSLGAGVEGYTF. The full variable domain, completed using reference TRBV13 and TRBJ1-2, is AAGVIQSPRHLIKEKRETATLKCYPIPRHDTVYWYQQGPGQDPQFLISFYEKMQSDKGSIPDRFSAQQFSDYHSELNMSSLELGDSALYFCASSLGAGVEGYTFGSGTRLTVV.

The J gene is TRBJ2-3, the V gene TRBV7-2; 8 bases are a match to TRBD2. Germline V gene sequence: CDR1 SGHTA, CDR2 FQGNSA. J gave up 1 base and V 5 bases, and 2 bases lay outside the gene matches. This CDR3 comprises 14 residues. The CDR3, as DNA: TGTGCCAGCAGCACAGCGGGGGGCACAGATACGCAGTATTTT. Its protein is CASSTAGGTDTQYF.

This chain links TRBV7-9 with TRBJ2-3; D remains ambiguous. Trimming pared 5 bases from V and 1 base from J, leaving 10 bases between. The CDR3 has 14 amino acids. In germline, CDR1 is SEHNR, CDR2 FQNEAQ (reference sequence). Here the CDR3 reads CASSHRAGTDTQYF. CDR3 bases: TGTGCCAGCAGCCATAGGGCCGGCACAGATACGCAGTATTTT. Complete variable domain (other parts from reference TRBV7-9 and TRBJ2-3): DTGVSQNPRHKITKRGQNVTFRCDPISEHNRLYWYRQTLGQGPEFLTYFQNEAQLEKSRLLSDRFSAERPKGSFSTLEIQRTEQGDSAMYLCASSHRAGTDTQYFGPGTRLTVL.

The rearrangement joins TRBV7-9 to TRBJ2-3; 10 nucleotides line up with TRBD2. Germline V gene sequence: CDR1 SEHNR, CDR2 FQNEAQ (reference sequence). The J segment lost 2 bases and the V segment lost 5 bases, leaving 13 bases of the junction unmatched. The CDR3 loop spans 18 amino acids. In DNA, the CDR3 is TGTGCCAGCAGCCCCCTGGGTGTAGCGGGGGGTACCACAGATACGCAGTATTTT. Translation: CASSPLGVAGGTTDTQYF.

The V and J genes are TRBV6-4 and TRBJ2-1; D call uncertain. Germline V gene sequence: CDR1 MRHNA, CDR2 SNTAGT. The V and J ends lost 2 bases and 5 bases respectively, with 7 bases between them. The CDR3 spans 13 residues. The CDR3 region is CASSDTPNNEQFF. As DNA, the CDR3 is TGTGCCAGCAGTGACACTCCAAACAATGAGCAGTTCTTC.

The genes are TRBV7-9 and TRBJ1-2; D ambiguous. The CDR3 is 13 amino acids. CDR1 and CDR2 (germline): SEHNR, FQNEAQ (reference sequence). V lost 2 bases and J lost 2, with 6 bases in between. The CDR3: CASSLQSNYGYTF. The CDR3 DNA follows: TGTGCCAGCAGCTTACAGAGCAACTATGGCTACACCTTC. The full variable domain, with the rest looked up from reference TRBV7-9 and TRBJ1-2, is DTGVSQNPRHKITKRGQNVTFRCDPISEHNRLYWYRQTLGQGPEFLTYFQNEAQLEKSRLLSDRFSAERPKGSFSTLEIQRTEQGDSAMYLCASSLQSNYGYTFGSGTRLTVV.

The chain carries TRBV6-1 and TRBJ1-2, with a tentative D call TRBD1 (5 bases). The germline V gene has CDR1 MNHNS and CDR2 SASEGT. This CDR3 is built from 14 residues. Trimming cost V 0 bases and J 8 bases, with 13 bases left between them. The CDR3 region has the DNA TGTGCCAGCAGTGAAGCGTGGCCAGGGCCCGGCTACACCTTC. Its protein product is CASSEAWPGPGYTF.

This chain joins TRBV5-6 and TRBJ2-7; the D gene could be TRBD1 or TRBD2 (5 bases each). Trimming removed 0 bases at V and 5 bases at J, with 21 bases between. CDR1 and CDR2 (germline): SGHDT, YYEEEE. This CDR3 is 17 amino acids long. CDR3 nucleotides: TGTGCCAGCAGCTTGGAAGATCGGCAGGGAGATATCGACGAGCAGTACGTC. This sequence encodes CASSLEDRQGDIDEQYV.

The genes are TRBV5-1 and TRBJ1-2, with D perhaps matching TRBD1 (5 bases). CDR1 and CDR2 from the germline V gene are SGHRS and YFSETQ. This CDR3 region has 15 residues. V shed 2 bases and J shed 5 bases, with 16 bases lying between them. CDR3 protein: CASSLGTGPMYGYTF. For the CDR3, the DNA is TGCGCCAGCAGCTTAGGGACTGGCCCGATGTATGGCTACACCTTC.

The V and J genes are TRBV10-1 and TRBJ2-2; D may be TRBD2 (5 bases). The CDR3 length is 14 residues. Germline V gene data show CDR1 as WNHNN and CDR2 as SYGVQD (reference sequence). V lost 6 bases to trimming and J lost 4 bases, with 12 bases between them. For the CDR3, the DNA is TGCGCCAGCAGCTCCACCGCGGGCACCGGGGAGCTGTTTTTT. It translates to CASSSTAGTGELFF.

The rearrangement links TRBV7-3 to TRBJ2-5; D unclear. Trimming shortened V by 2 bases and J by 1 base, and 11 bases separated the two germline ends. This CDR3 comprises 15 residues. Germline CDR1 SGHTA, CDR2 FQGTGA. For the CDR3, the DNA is TGTGCCAGCAGCTTAGGTGGCACCGGCCAAGAGACCCAGTACTTC. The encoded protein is CASSLGGTGQETQYF.

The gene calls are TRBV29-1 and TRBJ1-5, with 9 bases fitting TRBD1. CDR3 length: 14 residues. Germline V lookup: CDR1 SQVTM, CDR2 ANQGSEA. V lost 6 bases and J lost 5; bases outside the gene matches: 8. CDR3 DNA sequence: TGCAGCGTGGCATCGAGGACAGGGGATCAGCCCCAGCATTTT. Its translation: CSVASRTGDQPQHF.

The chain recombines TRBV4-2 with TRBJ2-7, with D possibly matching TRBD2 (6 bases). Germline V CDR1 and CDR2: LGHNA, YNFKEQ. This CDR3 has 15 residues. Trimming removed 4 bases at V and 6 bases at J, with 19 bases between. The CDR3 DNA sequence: TGTGCCAGCAGCCCCGTCACCGGGACTTCTGGCGAGCAGTACTTC. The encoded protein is CASSPVTGTSGEQYF.

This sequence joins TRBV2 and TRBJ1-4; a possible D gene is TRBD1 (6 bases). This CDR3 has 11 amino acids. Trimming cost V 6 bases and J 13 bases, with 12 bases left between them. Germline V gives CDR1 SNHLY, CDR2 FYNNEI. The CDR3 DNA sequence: TGTGCCAGCAGGGACAGCGTACGACTGTTTTTT. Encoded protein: CASRDSVRLFF.

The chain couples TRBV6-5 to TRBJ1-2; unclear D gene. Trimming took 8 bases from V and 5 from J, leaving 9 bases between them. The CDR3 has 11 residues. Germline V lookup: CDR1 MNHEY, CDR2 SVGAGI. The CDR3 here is CASGGPYGYTF. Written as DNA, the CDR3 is TGTGCCAGCGGCGGGCCTTATGGCTACACCTTC.

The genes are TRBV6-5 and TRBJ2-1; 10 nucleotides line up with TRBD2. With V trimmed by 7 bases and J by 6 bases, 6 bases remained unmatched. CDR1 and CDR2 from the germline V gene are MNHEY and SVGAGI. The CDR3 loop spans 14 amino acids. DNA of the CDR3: TGTGCCAGCACCCCGGGACTAGCGACCAATGAGCAGTTCTTC. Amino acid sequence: CASTPGLATNEQFF.